This T cell receptor (beta chain) was identified in a study of T cells expressing NK-cell markers. TCRdb re-called the 5' RACE reads; every CDR3 protein appears as one record, without DNA. Listed are 440,000 or so distinct CDR3 sequences; 7.3% falls within the top ten. Sequenced material: blood T cells: a sorted CD56 or NKG2C T cell subset, CD4+ or CD8+ T cells, or bulk PBMC T cells (not recorded which). The sequence came from a woman aged 18 to 75 in good health.

The CDR3 region is CAWSVGRLDTEAFF. J is TRBJ1-1 and V is TRBV30. Per the germline V gene, CDR1 is GTSNPN and CDR2 is SVGIG (reference sequence). This CDR3 is 14 amino acids long.